A single T cell receptor beta chain is shown here with its context. Antigen specificity is unknown. Trimming pared 5 bases from V and 0 bases from J, leaving 12 bases between. CDR1 and CDR2 (germline): SGHRS, YFSETQ. This CDR3 comprises 15 residues. Using immunoSEQ multiplex PCR, the repertoire was profiled, and TCRdb retains in-frame clones only, with some absent. The table records roughly 30,000 clones, roughly four fifths of them present only once. This sample stems from a study of a mutant IDH1 vaccine in newly diagnosed glioma. For the study at large: The patients received vaccinations eight times, in weeks 1, 3, 5, 7, 11, 15, 19 and 23. Mean patient age was around 40 years; about 60% were male and around 38% female.

Time point meaning: week 5, during vaccination. Every single dose of the vaccine, 300 ug of mutant IDH1 20-mer peptide, came with topical imiquimod. The specimen comprised PBMCs, sampled from a glioma patient whose treatment included an IDH1 peptide vaccine. This TCR came from a man aged 30 to 39 with glioma. The chain has TRBV5-1 and TRBJ2-1; D is perhaps TRBD2 (6 bases). The chain's CDR3 is CASSPRDSSYNEQFF. As DNA, the CDR3 is TGCGCCAGCAGTCCCCGGGACTCCTCCTACAATGAGCAGTTCTTC.